This TCR beta chain was obtained from a study of cytomegalovirus exposure and HLA in healthy donors. General observations from the study: Rare sequences made up most TCRs, while some public TCRs were found in many donors.

There are a few counts of this clone. Its specificity is unknown. CDR3 size: 14 residues. Looked up from germline, CDR1 is MGHDK and CDR2 is SYGVNS. V dropped 3 bases and J dropped 0 bases, with 6 bases sitting between them. In the PCR, 60 Vbeta and 13 Jbeta primers were used. Source study methods: Later reanalysis found about 78 million unique TCR beta chains, about 11 million of them shared. Sequencing used immunoSEQ multiplex PCR; TCRdb keeps in-frame clones, though not all of them. V and J calls and clone size are given by that table; D and trimming were obtained from the DNA. The sample lists 180,000 or so clones; 80% to 90% were seen once.

Sequenced material: PBMCs. The rearrangement links TRBV25-1 to TRBJ1-5; D unclear. The clonotype comes from a woman younger than 30 in good health and CMV-seronegative. The CDR3 here is CASSDPYSNQPQHF. The DNA of the CDR3 is TGTGCCAGCAGTGATCCTTATAGCAATCAGCCCCAGCATTTT.